This T cell receptor beta chain stems from a study of spatial heterogeneity in lung cancer. This clonotype was counted at least ten times. Its antigen remains unidentified. The study's findings and limits: Expanded tumor TCRs that were ubiquitous appeared in blood more at resection than follow-up.

This CDR3 comprises 15 residues. Trimming removed 4 bases from V and 4 bases from J; junction bases left unmatched: 7. CDR1 is MGHRA and CDR2 is YSYEKL in the germline V gene. Specified time point: sample taken at primary tumor resection. Without sorting, whole RNA was sequenced from tumor, nontumor lung or frozen PBMC. TCRdb reanalysed the 5' RACE reads using MiXCR and keeps one entry per CDR3 protein. The sample holds roughly 48,000 distinct CDR3 sequences, about 5.8% seen once. This chain joins TRBV4-1 and TRBJ2-5; 9 bases match TRBD1. The input for sequencing was PBMCs, taken at surgery. The sequence was obtained from a male donor with early-stage non-small cell lung cancer. CDR3 loop: CASSPGTGYRETQYF. The CDR3 region has the DNA TGCGCCAGCAGCCCCGGGACAGGGTATCGAGAGACCCAGTACTTC.